This TCR beta chain was identified in a study of CD8 T cells in ankylosing spondylitis. Study outcomes and limitations: Disease-linked clones were found to be CD8+ and relatively rare in peripheral blood. For ankylosing spondylitis blood, a TCR beta motif of 8 or 9 highly homologous variants appeared characteristic. As reported, disease-linked clones showed significant enrichment in matched ankylosing spondylitis synovial fluid. Certain motif variants had earlier appeared in reactive arthritis synovial fluid and blood.

CDR3 size: 17 residues. Looked up from germline, CDR1 is MGHRA and CDR2 is YSYEKL. Deletions cut 3 bases from V and 9 bases from J, with 24 bases between. Researchers built TCR beta libraries using quantitative 5'-RACE with molecular barcodes. TCRdb fed the 5' RACE reads into MiXCR, producing one record per CDR3 protein. The table includes just under 550,000 distinct CDR3 sequences, roughly 13% detected once. A remark on this clonotype: Its antigen is not identified.

This chain connects TRBV4-1 to TRBJ2-1; a weak D match, TRBD2 (5 bases). The sequenced sample consisted of blood, either unsorted or a sorted T cell fraction (not recorded which). The sequence was collected from a male donor with ankylosing spondylitis. CDR3 in DNA: TGCGCCAGCAGCCACTTTGCTGGGGAGAGGGCTTCGAGTGAGCAGTTCTTC. Residues: CASSHFAGERASSEQFF.